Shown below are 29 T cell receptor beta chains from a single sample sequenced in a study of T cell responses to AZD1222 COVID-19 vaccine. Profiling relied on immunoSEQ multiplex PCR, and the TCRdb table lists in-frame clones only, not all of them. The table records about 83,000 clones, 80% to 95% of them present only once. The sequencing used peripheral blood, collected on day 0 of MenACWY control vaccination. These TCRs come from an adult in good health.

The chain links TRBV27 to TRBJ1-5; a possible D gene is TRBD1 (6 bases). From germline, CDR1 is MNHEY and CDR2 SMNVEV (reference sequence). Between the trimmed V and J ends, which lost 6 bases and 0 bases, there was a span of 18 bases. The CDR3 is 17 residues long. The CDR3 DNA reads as TGTGCCAGCAGCCCTGGGAGGGGGGATCGTAGCAATCAGCCCCAGCATTTT. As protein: CASSPGRGDRSNQPQHF.

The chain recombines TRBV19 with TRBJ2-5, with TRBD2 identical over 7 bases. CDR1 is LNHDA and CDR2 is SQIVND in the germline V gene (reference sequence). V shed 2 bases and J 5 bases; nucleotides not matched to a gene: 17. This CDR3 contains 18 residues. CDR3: CASSISAGETAPGETQYF. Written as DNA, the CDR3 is TGTGCCAGTAGTATAAGCGCGGGAGAAACCGCACCGGGGGAGACCCAGTACTTC.

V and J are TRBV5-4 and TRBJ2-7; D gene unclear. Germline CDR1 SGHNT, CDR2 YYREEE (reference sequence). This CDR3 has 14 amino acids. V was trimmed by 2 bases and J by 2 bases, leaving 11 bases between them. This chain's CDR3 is CASSFWAVPYEQYF. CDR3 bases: TGTGCCAGCAGCTTCTGGGCTGTCCCCTACGAGCAGTACTTC.

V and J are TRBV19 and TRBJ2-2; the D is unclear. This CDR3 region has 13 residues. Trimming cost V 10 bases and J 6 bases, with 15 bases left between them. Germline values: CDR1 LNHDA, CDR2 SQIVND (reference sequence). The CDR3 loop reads CATLSGRAGELFF. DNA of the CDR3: TGTGCCACCTTGTCCGGTAGAGCCGGGGAGCTGTTTTTT. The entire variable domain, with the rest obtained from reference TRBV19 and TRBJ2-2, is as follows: DGGITQSPKYLFRKEGQNVTLSCEQNLNHDAMYWYRQDPGQGLRLIYYSQIVNDFQKGDIAEGYSVSREKKESFPLTVTSAQKNPTAFYLCATLSGRAGELFFGEGSRLTVL.

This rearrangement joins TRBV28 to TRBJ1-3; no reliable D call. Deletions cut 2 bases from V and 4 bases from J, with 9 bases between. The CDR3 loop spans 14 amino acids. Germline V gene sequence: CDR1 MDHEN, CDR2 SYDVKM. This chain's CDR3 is CASSLMGTGNTIYF. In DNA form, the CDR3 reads TGTGCCAGCAGTTTAATGGGAACGGGAAACACCATATATTTT.

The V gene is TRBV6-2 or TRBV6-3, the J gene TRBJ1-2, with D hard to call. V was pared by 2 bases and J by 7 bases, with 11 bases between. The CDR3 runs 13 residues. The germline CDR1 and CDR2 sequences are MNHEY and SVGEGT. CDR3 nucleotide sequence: TGTGCCAGCAGTTACAGGGCCGCAACTGGCTACACCTTC. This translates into CASSYRAATGYTF.

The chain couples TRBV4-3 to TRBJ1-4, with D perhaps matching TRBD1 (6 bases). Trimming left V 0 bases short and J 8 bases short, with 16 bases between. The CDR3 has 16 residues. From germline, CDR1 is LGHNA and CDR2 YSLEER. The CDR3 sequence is CASSQDGGGADEKLFF. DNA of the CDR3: TGCGCCAGCAGCCAAGATGGGGGGGGCGCGGACGAAAAACTGTTTTTT.

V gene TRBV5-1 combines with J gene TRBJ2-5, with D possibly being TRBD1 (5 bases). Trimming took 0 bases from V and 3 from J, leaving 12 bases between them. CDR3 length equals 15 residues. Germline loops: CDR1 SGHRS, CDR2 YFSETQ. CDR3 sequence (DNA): TGCGCCAGCAGCTTGGAAGGGGTAAGAGAAGAGACCCAGTACTTC. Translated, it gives CASSLEGVREETQYF.

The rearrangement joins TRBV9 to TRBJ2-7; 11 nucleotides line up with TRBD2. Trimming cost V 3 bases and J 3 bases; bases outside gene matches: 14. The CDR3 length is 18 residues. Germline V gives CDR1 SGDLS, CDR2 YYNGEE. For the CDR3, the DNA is TGTGCCAGCAGCGCCGGGACTAGCGGACACCCCAGAGACTACGAGCAGTACTTC. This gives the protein CASSAGTSGHPRDYEQYF.

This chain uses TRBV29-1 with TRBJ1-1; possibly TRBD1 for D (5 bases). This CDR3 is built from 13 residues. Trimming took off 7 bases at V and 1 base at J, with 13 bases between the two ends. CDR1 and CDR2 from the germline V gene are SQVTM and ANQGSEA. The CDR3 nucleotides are TGCAGCGCTGGGGGGAGAGAGAACACTGAAGCTTTCTTT. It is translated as CSAGGRENTEAFF.

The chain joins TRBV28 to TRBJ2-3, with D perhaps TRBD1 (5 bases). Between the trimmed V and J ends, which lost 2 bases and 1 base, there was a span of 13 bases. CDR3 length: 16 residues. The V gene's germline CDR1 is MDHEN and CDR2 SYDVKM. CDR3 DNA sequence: TGTGCCAGCAGTTTAACAGGCTCTCTTGGCACAGATACGCAGTATTTT. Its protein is CASSLTGSLGTDTQYF. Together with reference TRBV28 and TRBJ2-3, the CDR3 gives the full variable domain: DVKVTQSSRYLVKRTGEKVFLECVQDMDHENMFWYRQDPGLGLRLIYFSYDVKMKEKGDIPEGYSVSREKKERFSLILESASTNQTSMYLCASSLTGSLGTDTQYFGPGTRLTVL.

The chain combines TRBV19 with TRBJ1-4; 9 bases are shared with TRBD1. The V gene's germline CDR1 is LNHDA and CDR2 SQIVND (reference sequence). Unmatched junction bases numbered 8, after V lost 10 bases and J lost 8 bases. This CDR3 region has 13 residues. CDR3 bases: TGTGCCACCACCGGGACAGGGAAAGAAAAACTGTTTTTT. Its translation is CATTGTGKEKLFF.

CDR3 in amino acids: CASSLGGGSETQYF. The CDR3 DNA reads TGCGCCAGCAGCTTGGGAGGGGGCAGTGAGACCCAGTACTTC. The gene calls are TRBV5-1 and TRBJ2-5; 7 bases fit TRBD1. The germline gives CDR1 SGHRS, CDR2 YFSETQ. The V segment lost 0 bases and the J segment 5 bases; nucleotides outside the gene matches: 4. This CDR3 region has 14 residues.

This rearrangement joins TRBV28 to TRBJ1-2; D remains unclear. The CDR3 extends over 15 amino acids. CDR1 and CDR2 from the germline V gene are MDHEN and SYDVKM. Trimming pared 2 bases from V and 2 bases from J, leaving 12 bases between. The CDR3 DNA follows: TGTGCCAGCAGTTTAAGTAGAGCGCCGAACTATGGCTACACCTTC. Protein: CASSLSRAPNYGYTF.

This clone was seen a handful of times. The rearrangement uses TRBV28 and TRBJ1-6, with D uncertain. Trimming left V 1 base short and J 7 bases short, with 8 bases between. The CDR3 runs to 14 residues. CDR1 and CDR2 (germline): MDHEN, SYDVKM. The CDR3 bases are TGTGCCAGCAGTTTATACGGCCCAAATTCACCCCTCCACTTT. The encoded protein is CASSLYGPNSPLHF. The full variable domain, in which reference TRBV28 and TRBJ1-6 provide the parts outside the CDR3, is DVKVTQSSRYLVKRTGEKVFLECVQDMDHENMFWYRQDPGLGLRLIYFSYDVKMKEKGDIPEGYSVSREKKERFSLILESASTNQTSMYLCASSLYGPNSPLHFGNGTRLTVT.

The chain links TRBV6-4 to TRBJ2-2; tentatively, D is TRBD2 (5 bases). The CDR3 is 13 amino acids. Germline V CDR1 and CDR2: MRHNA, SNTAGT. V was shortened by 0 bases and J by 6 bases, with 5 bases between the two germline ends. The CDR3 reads CASSDSRAGELFF. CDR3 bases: TGTGCCAGCAGTGACTCGCGGGCCGGGGAGCTGTTTTTT.

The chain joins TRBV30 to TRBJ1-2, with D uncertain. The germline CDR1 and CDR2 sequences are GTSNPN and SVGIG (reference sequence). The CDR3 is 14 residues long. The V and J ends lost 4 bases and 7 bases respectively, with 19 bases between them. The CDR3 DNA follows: TGTGCCTGGAAGTCGTGGGTAGGAGGAGGTGGCTACACCTTC. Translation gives CAWKSWVGGGGYTF.

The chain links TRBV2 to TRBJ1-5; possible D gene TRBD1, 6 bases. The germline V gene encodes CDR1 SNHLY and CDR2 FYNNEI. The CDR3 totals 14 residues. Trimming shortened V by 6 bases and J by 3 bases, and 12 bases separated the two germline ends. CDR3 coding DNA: TGTGCCAGCAGCCTCGACAGGAACAATCAGCCCCAGCATTTT. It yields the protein CASSLDRNNQPQHF.

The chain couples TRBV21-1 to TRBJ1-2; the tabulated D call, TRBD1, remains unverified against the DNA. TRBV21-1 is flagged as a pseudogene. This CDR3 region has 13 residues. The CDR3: CASSKTGMAGYTF. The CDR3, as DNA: TGTGCCAGCAGCAAGACAGGGATGGCTGGCTACACCTTC.

Here the CDR3 reads CATSDVTGSEAFF. The CDR3 DNA follows: TGTGCCACCAGTGATGTCACAGGTTCTGAAGCTTTCTTT. The rearrangement links TRBV24-1 to TRBJ1-1, with D perhaps matching TRBD1 (5 bases). Germline V gives CDR1 KGHDR, CDR2 SFDVKD. The CDR3 has 13 residues. Trimming took 3 bases from V and 6 from J, leaving 10 bases between them.

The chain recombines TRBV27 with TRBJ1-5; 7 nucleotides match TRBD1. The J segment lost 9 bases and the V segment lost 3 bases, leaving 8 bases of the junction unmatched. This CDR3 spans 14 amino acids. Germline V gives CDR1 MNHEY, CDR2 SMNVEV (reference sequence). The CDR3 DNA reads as TGTGCCAGCAGTTTTGTAGGGGGCGCAGGGCCCCAGCATTTT. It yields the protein CASSFVGGAGPQHF.

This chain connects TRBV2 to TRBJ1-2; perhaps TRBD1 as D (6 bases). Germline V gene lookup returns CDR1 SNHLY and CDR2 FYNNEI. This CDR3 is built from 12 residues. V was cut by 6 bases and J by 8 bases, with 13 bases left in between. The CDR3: CASRGTRGGYTF. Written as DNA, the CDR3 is TGTGCCAGCAGGGGGACAAGAGGGGGCTACACCTTC.

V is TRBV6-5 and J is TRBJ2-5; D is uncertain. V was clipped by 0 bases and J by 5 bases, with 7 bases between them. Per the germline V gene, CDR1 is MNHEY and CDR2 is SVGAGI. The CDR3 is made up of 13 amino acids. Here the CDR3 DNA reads TGTGCCAGCAGTTACTCGTTGGGGGAGACCCAGTACTTC. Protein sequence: CASSYSLGETQYF.

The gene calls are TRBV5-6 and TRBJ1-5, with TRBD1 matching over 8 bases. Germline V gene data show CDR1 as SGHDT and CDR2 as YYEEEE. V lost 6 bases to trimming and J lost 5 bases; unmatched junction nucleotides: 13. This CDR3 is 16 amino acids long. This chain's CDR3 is CASNLYSGQGHQPQHF. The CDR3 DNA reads TGTGCCAGCAACCTCTACTCTGGACAGGGTCATCAGCCCCAGCATTTT.

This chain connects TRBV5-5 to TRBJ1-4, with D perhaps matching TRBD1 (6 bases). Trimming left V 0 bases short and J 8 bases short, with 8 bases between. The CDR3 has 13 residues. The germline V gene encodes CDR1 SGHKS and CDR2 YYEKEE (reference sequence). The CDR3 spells CASSLADREKLFF. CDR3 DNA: TGTGCCAGCAGCTTGGCCGACAGGGAAAAACTGTTTTTT. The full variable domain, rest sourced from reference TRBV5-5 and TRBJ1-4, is DAGVTQSPTHLIKTRGQQVTLRCSPISGHKSVSWYQQVLGQGPQFIFQYYEKEERGRGNFPDRFSARQFPNYSSELNVNALLLGDSALYLCASSLADREKLFFGSGTQLSVL.

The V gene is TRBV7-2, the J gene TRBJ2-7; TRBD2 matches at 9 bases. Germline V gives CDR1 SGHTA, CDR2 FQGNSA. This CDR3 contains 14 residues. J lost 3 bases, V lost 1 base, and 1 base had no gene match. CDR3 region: CASSLGSGSYEQYF. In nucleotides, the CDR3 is TGTGCCAGCAGCTTAGGTAGCGGGAGCTACGAGCAGTACTTC.

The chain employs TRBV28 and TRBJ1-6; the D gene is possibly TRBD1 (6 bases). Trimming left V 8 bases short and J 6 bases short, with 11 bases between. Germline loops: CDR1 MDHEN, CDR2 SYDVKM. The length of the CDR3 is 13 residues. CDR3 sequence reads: CASGTLINSPLHF. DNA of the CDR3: TGTGCCAGCGGGACACTGATTAATTCACCCCTCCACTTT.

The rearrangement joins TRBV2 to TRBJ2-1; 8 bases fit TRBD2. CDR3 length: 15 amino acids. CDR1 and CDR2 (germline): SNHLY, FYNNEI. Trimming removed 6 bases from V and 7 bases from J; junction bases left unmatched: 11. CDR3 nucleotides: TGTGCCAGCAGACCTCGGGAGGGATATAATAATGAGCAGTTCTTC. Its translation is CASRPREGYNNEQFF.

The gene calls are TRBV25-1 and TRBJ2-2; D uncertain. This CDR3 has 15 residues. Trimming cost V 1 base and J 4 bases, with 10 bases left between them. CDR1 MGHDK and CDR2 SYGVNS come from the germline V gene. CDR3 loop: CASSEWTTGTGELFF. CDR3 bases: TGTGCCAGCAGTGAATGGACCACCGGCACCGGGGAGCTGTTTTTT.